Shown below are 10 T cell receptor beta chains from a single sample sequenced in a study of blood T cell repertoires in COVID-19. TCRdb keeps only in-frame clones here, not all; method: immunoSEQ multiplex PCR. The sample includes some 310,000 clones, around 86% of them seen just once. Sequenced input: peripheral blood. All receptors come from a man aged 50 or older with active or convalescent COVID-19.

J is TRBJ1-3 and V is TRBV2, with no clear D. CDR3 length: 15 amino acids. Germline values: CDR1 SNHLY, CDR2 FYNNEI. V lost 7 bases, J lost 0 bases, and 13 bases lay in between. In nucleotides, the CDR3 is TGTGCCAGCAAACCCCTGGACTCCTCTGGAAACACCATATATTTT. Protein sequence: CASKPLDSSGNTIYF.

The chain combines TRBV5-1 with TRBJ2-1; tentatively, D is TRBD1 (6 bases). This CDR3 comprises 14 residues. Trimming pared 1 base from V and 4 bases from J, leaving 9 bases between. Germline V gene lookup returns CDR1 SGHRS and CDR2 YFSETQ. The CDR3: CASSLQQGYNEQFF. CDR3 DNA sequence: TGCGCCAGCAGCTTGCAGCAGGGGTACAATGAGCAGTTCTTC.

The V call is TRBV28, the J call TRBJ2-1, with 8 bases matching TRBD2. The CDR3 has 15 amino acids. CDR1 MDHEN and CDR2 SYDVKM come from the germline V gene. J lost 2 bases, V lost 4 bases, and 4 bases had no gene match. The CDR3 reads CASSSTSETYNEQFF. The CDR3, as DNA: TGTGCCAGCAGTTCGACTAGCGAGACCTACAATGAGCAGTTCTTC.

This clone came up a few times. The rearrangement joins TRBV5-1 to TRBJ2-5, with D possibly being TRBD2 (6 bases). CDR3 length: 15 residues. Trimming took off 4 bases at V and 2 bases at J, with 15 bases between the two ends. CDR1 is SGHRS, CDR2 YFSETQ, per germline. In nucleotides, the CDR3 is TGCGCCAGCAGCCTTCAACTAGCCCGGCAAGAGACCCAGTACTTC. Translated: CASSLQLARQETQYF.

In this sample, this clone turned up once. The rearrangement uses TRBV5-5 and TRBJ2-7; D gene unclear. This CDR3 is built from 12 residues. Deletions cut 7 bases from V and 2 bases from J, with 10 bases between. CDR1 and CDR2 (germline): SGHKS, YYEKEE (reference sequence). The CDR3 loop reads CASWAGAYEQYF. In DNA form, the CDR3 reads TGTGCCAGCTGGGCCGGTGCCTACGAGCAGTACTTC.

The chain joins TRBV19 to TRBJ1-3, with D maybe TRBD1 (5 bases). Germline values: CDR1 LNHDA, CDR2 SQIVND (reference sequence). Between the trimmed V and J ends, which lost 6 bases and 0 bases, there was a span of 9 bases. The CDR3 runs 14 residues. DNA for the CDR3: TGTGCCAGTAGGAGACAGAGCTCTGGAAACACCATATATTTT. It translates to CASRRQSSGNTIYF.

The J gene is TRBJ2-5, the V gene TRBV6-5; 11 positions match TRBD2. V dropped 5 bases and J dropped 1; count of bases not matched to a gene: 3. From germline, CDR1 is MNHEY and CDR2 SVGAGI. CDR3 length: 15 amino acids. The DNA of the CDR3 is TGTGCCAGCAGTCTAGCGGGGGGTCCCCAAGAGACCCAGTACTTC. Translation gives CASSLAGGPQETQYF.

The V call is TRBV18, the J call TRBJ2-1, with 12 bases aligning to TRBD2. The CDR3 sequence is 16 residues long. V lost 2 bases to trimming and J lost 7 bases; unmatched junction nucleotides: 6. The V gene's germline CDR1 is KGHSH and CDR2 LQKENI. The CDR3: CASSPELAGGLNEQFF. The CDR3 nucleotides are TGTGCCAGCTCACCAGAGCTAGCGGGGGGGCTGAATGAGCAGTTCTTC.

The chain links TRBV7-9 to TRBJ1-1; the D is unclear. CDR3 length: 12 amino acids. Germline V gene sequence: CDR1 SEHNR, CDR2 FQNEAQ (reference sequence). Trimming took 3 bases from V and 3 from J, leaving 5 bases between them. CDR3 loop: CASSFLYTEAFF. For the CDR3, the DNA is TGTGCCAGCAGCTTCCTCTACACTGAAGCTTTCTTT.

The chain couples TRBV27 to TRBJ2-7; no definite D call. Germline V gives CDR1 MNHEY, CDR2 SMNVEV (reference sequence). V was shortened by 5 bases and J by 7 bases, with 12 bases between the two germline ends. The CDR3 runs to 12 residues. In DNA, the CDR3 is TGTGCCAGCAGTCCCTACTATGGAGAGCAGTACTTC. Its protein is CASSPYYGEQYF.